This T cell receptor (beta chain) was identified during a study of blood T cell repertoires in COVID-19. About the study: Material from acute and convalescent COVID-19 was sourced from the United States, Italy and Spain. Nucleic acid was either cDNA or gDNA, and it came from T cells, B-cell-depleted T cells, or PBMCs.

Per the authors' pipeline: From reference gene primer amplification, estimates of nucleated cell counts were derived. Produced via immunoSEQ multiplex PCR; TCRdb's table is partial and in-frame only. V and J calls plus clone size are reproduced from that table; the DNA served to infer D and trimming. The sample has some 130,000 clones; around four fifths are singletons. The CDR3 is 15 residues long. From germline, CDR1 is SGHRS and CDR2 YFSETQ. The ends lost 4 bases at V and 4 bases at J; junction bases unmatched: 10. Sequenced input: peripheral blood. The genes are TRBV5-1 and TRBJ1-1, with TRBD1 identical over 7 bases. The TCR comes from a man older than 75 with acute or convalescent COVID-19. Here the CDR3 DNA reads TGCGCCAGCAGCGACAGACAGGGCGCCTTCACTGAAGCTTTCTTT. Residues: CASSDRQGAFTEAFF.